Below are 15 T cell receptor beta chains sequenced from a single sample in a study of cytotoxic CD8 clonotypes in ibrutinib-treated CLL. Assay: immunoSEQ multiplex PCR; the TCRdb copy retains only in-frame clones and omits some. Of about 200,000 clones in the sample, 60% to 80% were seen once. Source: PBMCs, taken after 12 months of ibrutinib treatment. The receptor set was obtained from a human donor with chronic lymphocytic leukemia.

This clone appeared once. This sequence joins TRBV20-1 and TRBJ2-5; D uncertain. This CDR3 has 11 residues. CDR1 is DFQATT and CDR2 is SNEGSKA in the germline V gene (reference sequence). Trimming took 1 base from V and 7 from J, leaving 7 bases between them. The CDR3 sequence: CSARALGTQYF. For the CDR3, the DNA is TGCAGTGCTAGAGCGCTCGGGACCCAGTACTTC.

This clone was observed a handful of times. V and J are TRBV19 and TRBJ1-1; D perhaps matches TRBD1 (6 bases). Trimming removed 4 bases from V and 4 bases from J, with 16 bases in between. The CDR3 runs to 15 residues. Germline loops: CDR1 LNHDA, CDR2 SQIVND (reference sequence). Here the CDR3 DNA reads TGTGCCAGTAGTAGTCAGGGGCGAAAGGTCACTGAAGCTTTCTTT. Translated, it gives CASSSQGRKVTEAFF.

The rearrangement joins TRBV30 to TRBJ1-6; D unresolved. V was trimmed by 4 bases and J by 7 bases, leaving 17 bases between them. The V gene's germline CDR1 is GTSNPN and CDR2 SVGIG (reference sequence). The CDR3 spans 15 residues. CDR3: CAWKALSGGNSPLHF. CDR3 coding DNA: TGTGCCTGGAAGGCCCTTTCAGGAGGGAATTCACCCCTCCACTTT. Supplemented by reference TRBV30 and TRBJ1-6, the full variable domain reads SQTIHQWPATLVQPVGSPLSLECTVEGTSNPNLYWYRQAAGRGLQLLFYSVGIGQISSEVPQNLSASRPQDRQFILSSKKLLLSDSGFYLCAWKALSGGNSPLHFGNGTRLTVT.

A few counts support this clone. The chain joins TRBV5-4 to TRBJ1-1, with D maybe TRBD1 (5 bases). Per germline, CDR1 SGHNT and CDR2 YYREEE (reference sequence). The CDR3 covers 12 residues. V dropped 4 bases and J dropped 6 bases, with 10 bases sitting between them. Written as DNA, the CDR3 is TGTGCCAGCAGCGGTATGGGGGCTGAAGCTTTCTTT. This sequence encodes CASSGMGAEAFF.

The CDR3 nucleotides are TGTGCCAGCAGTGCCCTCGGGGGCCCGCAAGAGACCCAGTACTTC. Its protein is CASSALGGPQETQYF. V usage is TRBV6-5 and J usage is TRBJ2-5, with D perhaps TRBD1 or TRBD2 (6 bases each). Germline V lookup: CDR1 MNHEY, CDR2 SVGAGI. V shed 5 bases and J shed 2 bases, with 15 bases lying between them. CDR3 length equals 15 residues.

In the case of this clone: Other nucleotide sequences from this sample produce the same CDR3. This rearrangement joins TRBV25-1 to TRBJ1-1; 8 nucleotides align to TRBD1. CDR3 length: 13 residues. Germline CDR1 is MGHDK and CDR2 is SYGVNS. V shed 6 bases and J 4 bases; nucleotides not matched to a gene: 4. The CDR3, as DNA: TGTGCCAGCAGACCAGGGGGCGGCACTGAAGCTTTCTTT. It specifies CASRPGGGTEAFF.

The gene calls are TRBV6-5 and TRBJ1-2; D gene unclear. Deletions cut 6 bases from V and 8 bases from J, with 10 bases between. CDR1 and CDR2 (germline): MNHEY, SVGAGI. This CDR3 region has 11 residues. In nucleotides, the CDR3 is TGTGCCAGCAGGACCTTGGGGGGCTACACCTTC. This codes for CASRTLGGYTF.

The rearrangement uses TRBV28 and TRBJ1-3; maybe TRBD1 (6 bases). V gave up 6 bases and J gave up 0 bases, with 6 bases separating them. The V gene's germline CDR1 is MDHEN and CDR2 SYDVKM. This CDR3 contains 13 residues. The CDR3 protein is CASRDSSGNTIYF. The CDR3 region has the DNA TGTGCCAGCAGGGACAGCTCTGGAAACACCATATATTTT.

V usage is TRBV4-2 and J usage is TRBJ1-1, with D uncertain. Trimming cost V 5 bases and J 0 bases, with 10 bases left between them. CDR1 is LGHNA, CDR2 YNFKEQ, per germline. The CDR3 has 14 amino acids. The CDR3 is CASSLGGMNTEAFF. The DNA of the CDR3 is TGTGCCAGCAGCTTGGGTGGCATGAACACTGAAGCTTTCTTT.

The rearrangement joins TRBV27 to TRBJ2-7, with TRBD2 matching over 12 bases. The junction had 15 bases not matched to a gene; V was cut back by 4 bases and J by 2 bases. Germline CDR1 MNHEY, CDR2 SMNVEV (reference sequence). This CDR3 region has 19 residues. The CDR3 spells CASSSSLTSGRGGPYEQYF. The CDR3 DNA sequence: TGTGCCAGCAGTTCCTCCCTGACTAGCGGGAGAGGTGGACCCTACGAGCAGTACTTC.

J is TRBJ2-7 and V is TRBV4-3; maybe TRBD2 (5 bases). CDR1 and CDR2 from the germline V gene are LGHNA and YSLEER. The CDR3 has 15 residues. V was clipped by 4 bases and J by 3 bases, with 16 bases between them. DNA for the CDR3: TGCGCCAGCAGCCGAGGGTCTGCGGCTAGCTACGAGCAGTACTTC. Its translation: CASSRGSAASYEQYF.

V and J are TRBV6-6 and TRBJ1-5; D is possibly TRBD1 (5 bases). Per germline, CDR1 MNHNY and CDR2 SVGAGI (reference sequence). The CDR3 contains 14 residues. The V gene lost 8 bases and the J gene lost 0 bases, with 11 bases spanning the gap. The CDR3 spells CASSGGGSNQPQHF. The CDR3 DNA follows: TGTGCCAGCTCAGGCGGGGGTAGCAATCAGCCCCAGCATTTT.

The V gene is TRBV2, the J gene TRBJ1-3; 9 bases match TRBD1. Germline V gene data show CDR1 as SNHLY and CDR2 as FYNNEI. This CDR3 region has 15 residues. The ends lost 6 bases at V and 0 bases at J; junction bases unmatched: 3. The CDR3 reads CASSGQGISGNTIYF. The CDR3 bases are TGTGCCAGCAGCGGACAGGGGATCTCTGGAAACACCATATATTTT.

The chain combines TRBV18 with TRBJ2-5; 7 bases agree with TRBD2. The germline V gene has CDR1 KGHSH and CDR2 LQKENI. Germline trimming cut 3 bases from V and 6 bases from J; bases unmatched to any gene: 7. The CDR3 has 14 amino acids. In nucleotides, the CDR3 is TGTGCCAGCTCACCCGGACTAGAGGCCAAGACCCAGTACTTC. The encoded protein is CASSPGLEAKTQYF.

The chain employs TRBV7-2 and TRBJ2-1; TRBD2 aligns across 7 bases. Germline-derived CDR1 and CDR2 are SGHTA and FQGNSA. Trimming removed 3 bases from V and 6 bases from J; junction bases left unmatched: 5. This CDR3 region has 14 residues. The DNA for the CDR3 is TGTGCCAGCAGCTTCTCAGCGGGGATCAATGAGCAGTTCTTC. It translates to CASSFSAGINEQFF. The whole variable domain, filled in from reference TRBV7-2 and TRBJ2-1, reads GAGVSQSPSNKVTEKGKDVELRCDPISGHTALYWYRQSLGQGLEFLIYFQGNSAPDKSGLPSDRFSAERTGGSVSTLTIQRTQQEDSAVYLCASSFSAGINEQFFGPGTRLTVL.